These 19 T cell receptor beta chains share one sample of origin, sequenced in a study of OX40 agonist ivuxolimab in advanced cancers. Generated by immunoSEQ multiplex PCR, the TCRdb table keeps only in-frame clones and is missing some. The table records some 42,000 clones, approximately 92% of them present only once. The material sequenced was CD4+ or CD8+ T cells sorted from blood, taken in a trial of the OX40 agonist ivuxolimab. The receptors here all came from an adult with an advanced solid tumor such as melanoma, head and neck, liver or kidney cancer.

In its sample, this clone was seen once. The chain employs TRBV9 and TRBJ1-2, with 8 bases lining up with TRBD1. Germline V gene sequence: CDR1 SGDLS, CDR2 YYNGEE. The V gene end was trimmed by 4 bases and the J gene end by 4 bases; junction bases not matched to a gene: 6. CDR3 length: 14 amino acids. CDR3 amino acids: CASSPGGAPYGYTF. The CDR3 nucleotides read TGTGCCAGCAGCCCAGGGGGCGCGCCCTATGGCTACACCTTC.

The CDR3 spells CASSPGLAGVGSYNEQFF. CDR3 nucleotides: TGCGCCAGCAGCCCGGGACTAGCGGGAGTAGGCTCCTACAATGAGCAGTTCTTC. The J gene is TRBJ2-1, the V gene TRBV5-1; TRBD2 matches 14 bases. The CDR3 runs 18 residues. J lost 0 bases, V lost 4 bases, and 6 bases had no gene match. Germline values: CDR1 SGHRS, CDR2 YFSETQ.

V usage is TRBV6-6 and J usage is TRBJ2-5; 9 bases fit TRBD2. J was trimmed by 7 bases and V by 2 bases; bases with no gene match: 8. CDR3 length: 15 residues. Germline V CDR1 and CDR2: MNHNY, SVGAGI (reference sequence). The CDR3 reads CASSYRPSGEGTQYF. The CDR3 bases are TGTGCCAGCAGTTACAGGCCTAGCGGGGAGGGGACCCAGTACTTC.

CDR3: CASSERRRGLSRVSGEQYF. CDR3 nucleotides: TGCGCCAGCAGTGAGCGTCGACGAGGTCTTAGCCGTGTTAGCGGCGAGCAGTACTTC. The rearrangement links TRBV10-2 to TRBJ2-5; perhaps TRBD2 as D (6 bases). The DNA end is a closer match to TRBJ2-7, so the J assignment may be wrong. The CDR3 sequence is 19 residues long. CDR1 is WSHSY and CDR2 is SAAADI in the germline V gene.

This clone was observed once. V and J are TRBV2 and TRBJ2-2; 8 nucleotides match TRBD1. Looked up from germline, CDR1 is SNHLY and CDR2 is FYNNEI. The CDR3 contains 14 residues. The V segment lost 4 bases and the J segment 5 bases; nucleotides outside the gene matches: 3. CDR3 coding DNA: TGTGCCAGCAGTGCGAGACAGGGGACCGGGGAGCTGTTTTTT. Translated, it gives CASSARQGTGELFF.

CDR3 DNA sequence: TGTGCCAGCAGCGATAACTACAATGAGCAGTTCTTC. Residues: CASSDNYNEQFF. V usage is TRBV6-1 and J usage is TRBJ2-1, with D hard to call. Germline CDR1 and CDR2: MNHNS and SASEGT. Trimming pared 6 bases from V and 3 bases from J, leaving 6 bases between. This CDR3 is 12 amino acids long.

This clone was seen just once. This chain links TRBV28 with TRBJ1-4; D is possibly TRBD1 (6 bases). Germline loops: CDR1 MDHEN, CDR2 SYDVKM. The CDR3 is made up of 15 amino acids. With 6 bases removed from V and 3 bases from J, the gap between germline ends came to 14 bases. As DNA, the CDR3 is TGTGCCAGCAGGGCACAGGGCCCCTCTAATGAAAAACTGTTTTTT. It codes for CASRAQGPSNEKLFF.

This chain connects TRBV15 to TRBJ2-7; possibly TRBD1 or TRBD2 for D (6 bases each). V was shortened by 4 bases and J by 2 bases, with 15 bases between the two germline ends. Germline CDR1 and CDR2: LNHNV and YYDKDF (reference sequence). This CDR3 spans 15 amino acids. CDR3 region: CATSTMGGNTYEQYF. DNA of the CDR3: TGTGCCACCAGCACAATGGGGGGCAACACCTACGAGCAGTACTTC. Together with reference TRBV15 and TRBJ2-7, the CDR3 gives the full variable domain: DAMVIQNPRYQVTQFGKPVTLSCSQTLNHNVMYWYQQKSSQAPKLLFHYYDKDFNNEADTPDNFQSRRPNTSFCFLDIRSPGLGDTAMYLCATSTMGGNTYEQYFGPGTRLTVT.

The count of this clone is one. The sample carries other DNA sequences with the same CDR3. The V call is TRBV7-9, the J call TRBJ1-2; D may be TRBD1 (6 bases). V was pared by 8 bases and J by 6 bases, with 13 bases between. This CDR3 region has 12 residues. The germline V gene has CDR1 SEHNR and CDR2 FQNEAQ (reference sequence). The CDR3 protein is CASGGQGHGYTF. The CDR3, as DNA: TGTGCCAGCGGGGGGCAGGGTCATGGCTACACCTTC.

The rearrangement links TRBV7-2 to TRBJ2-1; 13 bases map to TRBD2. The germline CDR1 and CDR2 sequences are SGHTA and FQGNSA. The length of the CDR3 is 15 residues. V shed 4 bases, J shed 10 bases, and the junction held 7 bases outside the gene matches. CDR3: CASSSRLAGGGEQFF. The CDR3 DNA reads TGTGCCAGCAGCTCAAGACTAGCGGGGGGAGGCGAGCAGTTCTTC.

This clone was seen a handful of times. The genes are TRBV7-9 and TRBJ1-1, with D unresolved. The germline V gene has CDR1 SEHNR and CDR2 FQNEAQ (reference sequence). The CDR3 covers 12 residues. Trimming shortened V by 5 bases and J by 3 bases, and 7 bases separated the two germline ends. CDR3 region: CASSPRDTEAFF. As DNA, the CDR3 is TGTGCCAGCAGCCCAAGAGACACTGAAGCTTTCTTT.

This chain joins TRBV28 and TRBJ2-5; possibly TRBD1 or TRBD2 for D (5 bases each). This CDR3 contains 12 residues. V dropped 6 bases and J dropped 3 bases, with 8 bases sitting between them. In germline, CDR1 is MDHEN, CDR2 SYDVKM. In nucleotides, the CDR3 is TGTGCCAGCAGCCTGGGGGAAGAGACCCAGTACTTC. Translated, it gives CASSLGEETQYF.

The chain recombines TRBV30 with TRBJ2-7; no clear D. V gave up 5 bases and J gave up 6 bases, with 11 bases separating them. The CDR3 is made up of 11 amino acids. The germline V gene encodes CDR1 GTSNPN and CDR2 SVGIG (reference sequence). CDR3 nucleotide sequence: TGTGCCTGGGGAGCCGGGTCCGAGCAGTACTTC. Translation gives CAWGAGSEQYF.

The rearrangement uses TRBV21-1 and TRBJ1-1; TRBD1 was called by the table and not checked on the DNA. TRBV21-1 is a recognized pseudogene. The CDR3 is 16 residues long. DNA for the CDR3: TGTGCCAGCAGCAAAGCTATACGCAGGGGGGACACTGAAGCTTTCTTT. This codes for CASSKAIRRGDTEAFF.

The rearrangement joins TRBV19 to TRBJ1-5; TRBD1 might be the D (6 bases). CDR3 length: 15 amino acids. CDR1 is LNHDA and CDR2 is SQIVND in the germline V gene (reference sequence). V was pared by 3 bases and J by 3 bases, with 12 bases between. Here the CDR3 DNA reads TGTGCCAGTAGTATCTACAGGGAGGACAATCAGCCCCAGCATTTT. Translating it yields CASSIYREDNQPQHF.

The chain combines TRBV18 with TRBJ2-5, with 8 bases that match TRBD2. From germline, CDR1 is KGHSH and CDR2 LQKENI. The CDR3 has 15 residues. V was clipped by 4 bases and J by 1 base; unmatched bases: 5. This chain's CDR3 is CASSLNSGAQETQYF. CDR3 coding DNA: TGTGCCAGCTCACTAAATAGCGGGGCCCAAGAGACCCAGTACTTC.

This clone has a handful of counts. The chain is built from TRBV2 and TRBJ1-1, with D maybe TRBD1 (6 bases). Trimming shortened V by 3 bases and J by 3 bases, and 11 bases separated the two germline ends. There are 14 residues in the CDR3. Germline CDR1 SNHLY, CDR2 FYNNEI. This CDR3 reads CASSEIQGYTEAFF. CDR3 nucleotides: TGTGCCAGCAGTGAGATACAGGGCTACACTGAAGCTTTCTTT.

The gene calls are TRBV5-1 and TRBJ2-2; 13 bases align to TRBD2. The CDR3 consists of 14 residues. Losses at the gene ends were 2 bases for V and 10 bases for J; bases not matched to a gene: 2. Germline CDR1 is SGHRS and CDR2 is YFSETQ. The CDR3: CASSFGLAGEELFF. The CDR3 nucleotides read TGCGCCAGCAGCTTTGGACTAGCGGGAGAGGAGCTGTTTTTT.

V usage is TRBV15 and J usage is TRBJ2-5; D may be TRBD1 (6 bases). This CDR3 spans 16 amino acids. V lost 1 base, J lost 1 base, and 13 bases lay in between. The germline gives CDR1 LNHNV, CDR2 YYDKDF (reference sequence). The CDR3 reads CATSRAFGGPQETQYF. Written as DNA, the CDR3 is TGTGCCACCAGCAGAGCTTTTGGGGGCCCCCAAGAGACCCAGTACTTC.